This TCR beta chain is drawn from a study of CD8 T cells in Susac syndrome. CDR1 is SGHTS, CDR2 YDEGEE, per germline. This CDR3 comprises 15 residues. V was pared by 0 bases and J by 0 bases, with 8 bases between. Reverse transcription of roughly 0.5 to 1 ug RNA was carried out with random hexamers. It was immunoSEQ multiplex PCR that amplified TCR beta CDR3 across 54 Vbeta and 13 Jbeta. TCRdb re-derived calls from the immunoSEQ multiplex PCR reads in MiXCR, one entry per CDR3 protein. The sample yields about 89,000 distinct CDR3 sequences, roughly 91% seen once. Age- and sex-matched healthy donors served as the control group. TEMRA cells were enriched by FACS, while CD8+ and CD4+ T cells were obtained through a negative isolation that was performed magnetically.

The sequence derives from a human donor in good health. The chain employs TRBV5-8 and TRBJ2-3; no firm D call. The sample consisted of CD8+ T cells from PBMCs. The CDR3 reads CASSLGQASTDTQYF. The CDR3 DNA sequence: TGTGCCAGCAGCTTGGGGCAGGCTAGCACAGATACGCAGTATTTT.